The 14 T cell receptor beta chains below all came from one sample that was sequenced in a study of Ad26.COV2.S vaccination and SARS-CoV-2 variants. The sample's treatment: around 19 received Ad26.COV2.S at low or high dose, single or two shots; 5 received placebo; per-sample allocation not given. Collection of the samples took place on day 63 after the first injection of vaccine or placebo. Generated by immunoSEQ multiplex PCR, the TCRdb table keeps only in-frame clones and is missing some. The data show 400,000 to 450,000 clones, around 93% seen once. Source: peripheral blood, taken in a trial of Ad26.COV2.S vaccine versus placebo. The origin of the receptors is a person aged 18-60 years who received the Ad26.COV2.S COVID-19 vaccine or a placebo.

The chain carries TRBV19 and TRBJ2-1; D uncertain. CDR1 and CDR2 from the germline V gene are LNHDA and SQIVND (reference sequence). The CDR3 has 14 residues. V lost 1 base and J lost 6, with 10 bases in between. Here the CDR3 DNA reads TGTGCCAGTAGTATAGTCCCTTTGAGCAATGAGCAGTTCTTC. Its translation is CASSIVPLSNEQFF.

This clone was counted between two and nine times. V usage is TRBV30 and J usage is TRBJ2-5; the D is unclear. This CDR3 comprises 12 residues. Germline lookup yields CDR1 GTSNPN and CDR2 SVGIG (reference sequence). V was clipped by 3 bases and J by 8 bases, with 13 bases between them. This CDR3 is CAWSHGVETQYF. Written as DNA, the CDR3 is TGTGCCTGGAGCCACGGCGTTGAAACCCAGTACTTC.

The chain uses TRBV10-3 and TRBJ2-5; 7 bases map to TRBD1. Germline trimming cut 2 bases from V and 5 bases from J; bases unmatched to any gene: 11. The germline V gene has CDR1 ENHRY and CDR2 SYGVKD. This CDR3 contains 16 residues. The CDR3 sequence is CAISEGDSSSRETQYF. Written as DNA, the CDR3 is TGTGCCATCAGTGAGGGGGACAGTAGTTCGCGGGAGACCCAGTACTTC.

V usage is TRBV5-4 and J usage is TRBJ2-3; no reliable D call. CDR1 and CDR2 from the germline V gene are SGHNT and YYREEE (reference sequence). The length of the CDR3 is 17 residues. V lost 9 bases, J lost 4 bases, and 27 bases lay in between. The CDR3 here is CATQPFLGPNTADTQYF. The CDR3 region has the DNA TGTGCCACCCAGCCTTTTCTAGGCCCTAATACAGCAGATACGCAGTATTTT.

The rearrangement uses TRBV6-1 and TRBJ2-3, with TRBD2 identical over 10 bases. The CDR3 sequence is 13 residues long. CDR1 MNHNS and CDR2 SASEGT come from the germline V gene. The V segment lost 0 bases and the J segment 9 bases; nucleotides outside the gene matches: 0. This chain's CDR3 is CASSEASGGTQYF. The CDR3 DNA reads TGTGCCAGCAGTGAAGCTAGCGGGGGGACGCAGTATTTT.

V and J are TRBV7-9 and TRBJ2-7; 10 positions agree with TRBD1. V was pared by 4 bases and J by 3 bases, with 9 bases of the junction left unmatched. This CDR3 is built from 16 residues. Per the germline V gene, CDR1 is SEHNR and CDR2 is FQNEAQ (reference sequence). The CDR3 coding sequence is TGTGCCAGCAGCTCGACCGGGACAGGGGTTTACTACGAGCAGTACTTC. This translates into CASSSTGTGVYYEQYF.

The chain has TRBV4-3 and TRBJ1-6, with D possibly TRBD1 on 6 matching bases. CDR3 length: 16 amino acids. Germline assignment: CDR1 LGHNA and CDR2 YSLEER. V was cut by 0 bases and J by 4 bases, with 10 bases left in between. CDR3 in DNA: TGCGCCAGCAGCCAAGAGTCCGGACAGTATAATTCACCCCTCCACTTT. Protein: CASSQESGQYNSPLHF.

This clone appeared once. CDR3 sequence (DNA): TGCGCCAGCAGCCAAGGGGTCTTGAATCTCGATGGCTACACCTTC. Amino acid sequence: CASSQGVLNLDGYTF. This chain uses TRBV4-3 with TRBJ1-2; D unresolved. The ends were cut back, 1 base at V and 6 bases at J, with 15 bases in the middle. This CDR3 has 15 residues. Germline-derived CDR1 and CDR2 are LGHNA and YSLEER.

The rearrangement joins TRBV4-1 to TRBJ2-7, with 10 bases that match TRBD1. The length of the CDR3 is 15 residues. CDR1 and CDR2 from the germline V gene are MGHRA and YSYEKL. With V trimmed by 3 bases and J by 2 bases, 4 bases remained unmatched. The CDR3 loop is CASSQGQGPTYEQYF. In nucleotides, the CDR3 is TGCGCCAGCAGCCAGGGACAGGGGCCAACCTACGAGCAGTACTTC.

This clone was found a few times. The chain employs TRBV7-9 and TRBJ1-2, with 8 bases that match TRBD1. The trim removed 1 base at V and 0 bases at J, leaving 1 base unmatched. CDR3 length: 15 amino acids. Germline V gene lookup returns CDR1 SEHNR and CDR2 FQNEAQ (reference sequence). The CDR3 sequence: CASSLVDRANYGYTF. The CDR3 bases are TGTGCCAGCAGCTTAGTGGACAGGGCTAACTATGGCTACACCTTC.

The rearrangement uses TRBV13 and TRBJ2-2; D unclear. Germline V gives CDR1 PRHDT, CDR2 FYEKMQ (reference sequence). There are 14 residues in the CDR3. V lost 2 bases and J lost 7, with 11 bases in between. The CDR3 nucleotides read TGTGCCAGCAGCTTAAGGGATTACGGCGGGGAGCTGTTTTTT. As protein: CASSLRDYGGELFF.

The chain is built from TRBV2 and TRBJ1-4; no firm D call. This CDR3 contains 15 residues. With 9 bases removed from V and 0 bases from J, the gap between germline ends came to 14 bases. Germline V CDR1 and CDR2: SNHLY, FYNNEI. DNA of the CDR3: TGTGCCAGTGGGCAAATAGGTGCAACTAATGAAAAACTGTTTTTT. Protein product: CASGQIGATNEKLFF.

The chain carries TRBV24-1 and TRBJ2-5, with a tentative D call TRBD2 (5 bases). There are 15 residues in the CDR3. Between the trimmed V and J ends, which lost 5 bases and 4 bases, there was a span of 16 bases. Germline CDR1 is KGHDR and CDR2 is SFDVKD. CDR3 DNA: TGTGCCACCAGTGGGGCGCCTCAAGGAGGAGAGACCCAGTACTTC. It codes for CATSGAPQGGETQYF.

The chain combines TRBV5-8 with TRBJ1-6; no definite D call. The germline CDR1 and CDR2 sequences are SGHTS and YDEGEE. The CDR3 runs 14 residues. Deletions cut 2 bases from V and 10 bases from J, with 13 bases between. CDR3 DNA sequence: TGTGCCAGCAGCTTTAGTTACAGTCCATCACCCCTCCACTTT. It encodes CASSFSYSPSPLHF.